The clone carrying this T cell receptor (beta chain) was seen a few times. This sample was included in a study of blood T cell repertoires in COVID-19. Study-level information: Researchers got acute and convalescent COVID-19 samples from the United States, Italy and Spain.

The repertoire was sequenced with immunoSEQ multiplex PCR; TCRdb's copy has only in-frame clones and lacks some. The sample carries fewer than 100,000 clones, 91% recorded once. There are 16 residues in the CDR3. V dropped 0 bases and J dropped 8 bases, with 19 bases sitting between them. CDR1 is MNHEY, CDR2 SVGEGT, per germline. Sequences were obtained from peripheral blood. The chain couples TRBV6-2 or TRBV6-3 to TRBJ1-2; no reliable D call. This clonotype was obtained from a woman between 45 and 60 years old in a cohort sampled during active COVID-19. CDR3 loop: CASSYSMAGSTYGYTF. The CDR3 coding sequence is TGTGCCAGCAGTTACTCGATGGCAGGATCCACCTACGGCTACACCTTC.